This T cell receptor (beta chain) was observed in a study of shared clonotypes between healthy human individuals. Study findings and constraints: Among four donors, roughly 5% of naive CD4 clonotypes were found in common.

The naive CD8 population came from CD45RO-negative cells selected for CCR7, without terminally differentiated effector memory CD45RA+ cells. Recent acute infections and vaccinations were absent in the healthy HIV-negative adult donors. A remark on this clone: The antigen is unknown.

Germline V CDR1 and CDR2: SGDLS, YYNGEE. The CDR3 contains 12 residues. The V and J ends lost 4 bases and 3 bases respectively, with 8 bases between them. Replicate PCRs for sorted subsets used around 200 ng DNA; this equaled tens of thousands of T cell genomes. Sequenced by immunoSEQ multiplex PCR; TCRdb stores in-frame clones only, minus some. Of about 2.1 million clones listed, roughly 93% are singletons. This receptor was taken from a man aged 18 to 29 in good health. Some clones in this sample may be carry-over from other donors' samples. The chain links TRBV9 to TRBJ2-7; D remains unclear. The sample comprised naive CD8+ T cells from PBMCs. The CDR3: CASSPDNYEQYF. DNA of the CDR3: TGTGCCAGCAGCCCAGACAACTACGAGCAGTACTTC.